The 25 T cell receptor beta chains reported below all come from one sample, sequenced in a study of T cell clonotyping in hematopoietic cell transplantation. The table came from immunoSEQ multiplex PCR; TCRdb's copy has only in-frame clones and leaves some out. The sample lists roughly 13,000 clones, about 56% occurring once. The sample consisted of PBMCs. The receptor set was obtained from a human donor who either received an allogeneic hematopoietic cell transplant for a myeloid malignancy or was a related donor (not recorded which). Some clones in this sample may be carry-over from other donors' samples.

The V and J genes are TRBV2 and TRBJ1-2, with 9 bases lining up with TRBD1. This CDR3 region has 13 residues. With V trimmed by 6 bases and J by 7 bases, 6 bases remained unmatched. CDR1 SNHLY and CDR2 FYNNEI come from the germline V gene. The CDR3 loop reads CASRYTGGGGYTF. The CDR3 DNA reads as TGTGCCAGCAGATACACAGGGGGCGGTGGCTACACCTTC.

A few counts support this clone. The V and J genes are TRBV2 and TRBJ1-5; D is undetermined. Per the germline V gene, CDR1 is SNHLY and CDR2 is FYNNEI. V was trimmed by 6 bases and J by 3 bases, leaving 12 bases between them. The length of the CDR3 is 14 residues. CDR3 residues: CASSRTTPNQPQHF. CDR3 DNA sequence: TGTGCCAGCAGCCGGACCACCCCCAATCAGCCCCAGCATTTT.

This clone counts as large. J is TRBJ1-6 and V is TRBV4-1, with TRBD1 identical over 7 bases. This CDR3 region has 15 residues. Germline trimming cut 3 bases from V and 4 bases from J; bases unmatched to any gene: 3. Germline V lookup: CDR1 MGHRA, CDR2 YSYEKL. The CDR3 protein is CASSQPGQYNSPLHF. The CDR3, as DNA: TGCGCCAGCAGCCAGCCGGGACAGTATAATTCACCCCTCCACTTT.

This clone was found once. The V call is TRBV29-1, the J call TRBJ1-2; D unclear. Trimming shortened V by 3 bases and J by 7 bases, and 9 bases separated the two germline ends. The germline V gene has CDR1 SQVTM and CDR2 ANQGSEA. The CDR3 covers 11 residues. CDR3 sequence (DNA): TGCAGCGTTGACTGGGTGGCTGGCTACACCTTC. Its protein product is CSVDWVAGYTF.

The V gene is TRBV29-1, the J gene TRBJ2-2; D is unresolved. The CDR3 length is 12 residues. With 6 bases removed from V and 3 bases from J, the gap between germline ends came to 8 bases. Germline V CDR1 and CDR2: SQVTM, ANQGSEA. The CDR3 loop reads CSVPMDTGELFF. The CDR3 DNA reads as TGCAGCGTCCCGATGGACACCGGGGAGCTGTTTTTT.

The CDR3 coding sequence is TGTGCCTGGAGTGGGGCAGGGGGCTACACCGGGGAGCTGTTTTTT. Translated, it gives CAWSGAGGYTGELFF. The chain carries TRBV30 and TRBJ2-2; 8 bases are a match to TRBD1. Losses at the gene ends were 1 base for V and 3 bases for J; bases not matched to a gene: 4. The germline V gene encodes CDR1 GTSNPN and CDR2 SVGIG (reference sequence). This CDR3 is built from 15 residues.

This clone has a handful of counts. The chain couples TRBV25-1 to TRBJ2-7; D is possibly TRBD2 (5 bases). Germline values: CDR1 MGHDK, CDR2 SYGVNS. The V end lost 1 base, the J end lost 3 bases, and 16 bases lay between the germline ends. This CDR3 spans 16 amino acids. The CDR3 loop reads CASSELQRERDYEQYF. The CDR3 region has the DNA TGTGCCAGCAGTGAATTGCAGAGGGAGAGAGACTACGAGCAGTACTTC.

This clone qualifies as medium-sized. V usage is TRBV25-1 and J usage is TRBJ2-2; D gene unclear. Germline CDR1 MGHDK, CDR2 SYGVNS. CDR3 length: 11 residues. V dropped 6 bases and J dropped 3 bases, with 2 bases sitting between them. The DNA of the CDR3 is TGTGCCAGCAGAGACACCGGGGAGCTGTTTTTT. Amino acids: CASRDTGELFF.

The chain has TRBV27 and TRBJ2-2; the D is unclear. Germline CDR1 reads MNHEY; CDR2 reads SMNVEV (reference sequence). V lost 0 bases to trimming and J lost 7 bases, with 3 bases between them. The CDR3 runs to 12 residues. Written as DNA, the CDR3 is TGTGCCAGCAGTTTATCGAGCGGGGAGCTGTTTTTT. Translation: CASSLSSGELFF.

The rearrangement uses TRBV19 and TRBJ1-5; D gene unclear. CDR1 and CDR2 (germline): LNHDA, SQIVND (reference sequence). V dropped 5 bases and J dropped 7 bases, with 18 bases sitting between them. The CDR3 loop spans 15 amino acids. The CDR3 loop reads CASSSGRGPGQPQHF. In nucleotides, the CDR3 is TGTGCCAGTAGTTCTGGTCGCGGGCCGGGGCAGCCCCAGCATTTT.

This clone has a handful of counts. The rearrangement links TRBV4-2 to TRBJ2-7; D unresolved. Germline CDR1 and CDR2: LGHNA and YNFKEQ. V lost 1 base, J lost 2 bases, and 6 bases lay in between. The CDR3 has 13 residues. As DNA, the CDR3 is TGTGCCAGCAGCCAAGGGCAGACCTACGAGCAGTACTTC. Its protein is CASSQGQTYEQYF.

The CDR3 spells CASSPRQGSINNEQFF. The CDR3 DNA reads as TGCGCCAGCAGCCCCAGACAGGGATCCATTAACAATGAGCAGTTCTTC. The chain carries TRBV5-1 and TRBJ2-1; 7 bases line up with TRBD1. The germline CDR1 and CDR2 sequences are SGHRS and YFSETQ. The trim removed 4 bases at V and 5 bases at J, leaving 12 bases unmatched. The CDR3 contains 16 residues.

The chain has TRBV6-5 and TRBJ1-2; D is unresolved. Trimming removed 11 bases from V and 0 bases from J, with 7 bases in between. The germline V gene encodes CDR1 MNHEY and CDR2 SVGAGI. The CDR3 loop spans 11 amino acids. The CDR3 here is CAGGPNYGYTF. CDR3 sequence (DNA): TGTGCCGGCGGCCCTAACTATGGCTACACCTTC.

This chain uses TRBV12-5 with TRBJ2-5; no clear D gene. CDR3 length: 11 amino acids. Germline loops: CDR1 LGHNT, CDR2 FRNRAP. V lost 5 bases and J 5 bases, leaving 6 bases between the germline ends. Here the CDR3 DNA reads TGTGCTAGTGGTCCCTCGGAGACCCAGTACTTC. As protein: CASGPSETQYF.

This chain connects TRBV27 to TRBJ2-7; the match to TRBD1 covers 9 bases. Germline CDR1 and CDR2: MNHEY and SMNVEV (reference sequence). CDR3 size: 15 residues. V trimming: 2 bases; J trimming: 6 bases; junction bases outside the gene matches: 8. The CDR3 is CASSLAGTGFGEQYF. CDR3 in DNA: TGTGCCAGCAGTTTAGCCGGGACAGGGTTTGGCGAGCAGTACTTC.

The chain carries TRBV19 and TRBJ2-4; the D gene is possibly TRBD1 (5 bases). This CDR3 is 13 amino acids long. CDR1 LNHDA and CDR2 SQIVND come from the germline V gene (reference sequence). V shed 4 bases and J shed 7 bases, with 11 bases lying between them. The CDR3 coding sequence is TGTGCCAGTAGTACCAGGGAAGGGAACATTCAGTACTTC. It is translated as CASSTREGNIQYF.

The chain is built from TRBV10-3 and TRBJ2-7; 8 bases are a match to TRBD2. CDR1 and CDR2 (germline): ENHRY, SYGVKD. V lost 3 bases, J lost 2 bases, and 9 bases stayed unmatched. CDR3 size: 16 residues. The CDR3 sequence: CAISDLASGQPYEQYF. The CDR3 nucleotides read TGTGCCATCAGTGATCTTGCTAGCGGGCAACCCTACGAGCAGTACTTC.

The rearrangement uses TRBV2 and TRBJ2-7, with D uncertain. The V gene's germline CDR1 is SNHLY and CDR2 FYNNEI. V lost 2 bases, J lost 0 bases, and 11 bases lay in between. The CDR3 is 15 amino acids. The CDR3 spells CASSEIGDTSYEQYF. The DNA of the CDR3 is TGTGCCAGCAGTGAAATCGGCGATACCTCCTACGAGCAGTACTTC.

Turning to this clone: Its ends do not fully match the called genes, so a read error is possible. V usage is TRBV25-1 and J usage is TRBJ2-1; D uncertain. This CDR3 is built from 10 residues. Germline V gene sequence: CDR1 MGHDK, CDR2 SYGVNS. The chain's CDR3 is CAGSENEQFF. CDR3 nucleotide sequence: TGTGCCGGCAGTGAAAATGAGCAGTTCTTC.

The chain couples TRBV5-1 to TRBJ1-2; the match to TRBD1 covers 9 bases. V shed 1 base and J 13 bases; nucleotides not matched to a gene: 11. Germline V gene lookup returns CDR1 SGHRS and CDR2 YFSETQ. CDR3 length: 14 amino acids. Here the CDR3 reads CASSLKELQGAGTF. The CDR3 nucleotides are TGCGCCAGCAGCTTGAAGGAACTACAGGGGGCTGGCACCTTC.

The chain recombines TRBV29-1 with TRBJ1-1; TRBD1 might be the D (5 bases). The ends were cut back, 4 bases at V and 2 bases at J, with 17 bases in the middle. CDR1 SQVTM and CDR2 ANQGSEA come from the germline V gene. The CDR3 loop spans 15 amino acids. CDR3 nucleotide sequence: TGCAGCGTTGCGATTATAGGGGCGCCCAACACTGAAGCTTTCTTT. Encoded protein: CSVAIIGAPNTEAFF.

This clone showed up just a few times. The J gene is TRBJ2-4, the V gene TRBV30; D perhaps matches TRBD2 (5 bases). The CDR3 runs 15 residues. Germline V gene data show CDR1 as GTSNPN and CDR2 as SVGIG (reference sequence). V was cut by 2 bases and J by 0 bases, with 11 bases left in between. CDR3 protein: CAWSSGELAKNIQYF. For the CDR3, the DNA is TGTGCCTGGAGTAGCGGAGAGCTAGCCAAAAACATTCAGTACTTC.

This chain uses TRBV30 with TRBJ1-4; D is uncertain. The CDR3 runs to 13 residues. The ends were cut back, 2 bases at V and 8 bases at J, with 12 bases in the middle. Looked up from germline, CDR1 is GTSNPN and CDR2 is SVGIG (reference sequence). The CDR3 spells CAWSLLQREKLFF. As DNA, the CDR3 is TGTGCCTGGAGTCTCCTCCAGAGAGAAAAACTGTTTTTT.

This clone was detected a few times. One end of the junction is discordant with germline, which a read error may explain. The chain uses TRBV6-5 and TRBJ2-7, with unresolved D. This CDR3 has 11 amino acids. CDR1 and CDR2 from the germline V gene are MNHEY and SVGAGI. CDR3 DNA sequence: TGTGCCAGCAGTCACTCCTACGAGCAGTACTTC. It translates to CASSHSYEQYF.

This clone was found a few times. This rearrangement joins TRBV4-2 to TRBJ1-2; TRBD1 matches 7 bases. The CDR3 runs to 15 residues. The germline V gene encodes CDR1 LGHNA and CDR2 YNFKEQ. Trimming cost V 2 bases and J 5 bases; bases outside gene matches: 8. CDR3 region: CASSQPGQLEYGYTF. The DNA of the CDR3 is TGTGCCAGCAGCCAACCGGGACAGTTGGAGTATGGCTACACCTTC.